This T cell receptor (beta chain) comes out of a study of blood T cells in healthy people across ages. For the second PCR, which ran for roughly 6 to 11 cycles, a sample-barcoded 5' primer and a J-beta primer mix were used. TCRdb re-called the 5' RACE reads with MiXCR, one entry per CDR3 protein. The sample records about 640,000 distinct CDR3 sequences, about 54% being singletons. The CDR3 contains 15 residues. Trimming took off 4 bases at V and 0 bases at J, with 7 bases between the two ends. The V gene's germline CDR1 is ENHRY and CDR2 SYGVKD. This clonotype was observed a few times. As yet, its antigen is unknown. Study observations and caveats: Naive T cell percentage by flow cytometry tracked strongly with beta diversity. In the absence of known donor CMV status, changes in expanded clonotypes were possibly confounded.

The sample taken for sequencing was blood. The receptor was isolated from a man aged 60 to 69 in good health. The chain uses TRBV10-3 and TRBJ2-6; D unclear. This CDR3 reads CAISASSSGANVLTF. In nucleotides, the CDR3 is TGTGCCATCAGTGCGAGTTCCTCTGGGGCCAACGTCCTGACTTTC.